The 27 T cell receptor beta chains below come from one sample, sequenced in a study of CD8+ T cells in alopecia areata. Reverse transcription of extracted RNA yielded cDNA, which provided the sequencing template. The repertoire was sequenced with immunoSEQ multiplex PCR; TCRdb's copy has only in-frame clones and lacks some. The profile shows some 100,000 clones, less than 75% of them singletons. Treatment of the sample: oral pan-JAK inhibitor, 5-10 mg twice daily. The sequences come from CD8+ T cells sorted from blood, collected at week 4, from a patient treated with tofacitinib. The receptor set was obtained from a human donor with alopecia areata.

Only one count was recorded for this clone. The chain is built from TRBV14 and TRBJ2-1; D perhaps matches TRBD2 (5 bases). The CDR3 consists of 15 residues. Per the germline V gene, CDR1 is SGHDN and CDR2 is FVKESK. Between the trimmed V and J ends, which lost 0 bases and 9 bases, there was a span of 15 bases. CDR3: CASSQDWVSGGEQFF. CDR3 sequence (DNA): TGTGCCAGCAGCCAAGATTGGGTATCAGGAGGTGAGCAGTTCTTC.

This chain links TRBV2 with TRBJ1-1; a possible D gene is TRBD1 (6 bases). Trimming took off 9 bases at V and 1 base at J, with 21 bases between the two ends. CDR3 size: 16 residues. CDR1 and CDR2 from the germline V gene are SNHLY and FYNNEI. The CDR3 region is CARPRGSSNPNTEAFF. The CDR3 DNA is TGTGCCAGACCAAGGGGGTCTAGTAATCCGAACACTGAAGCTTTCTTT. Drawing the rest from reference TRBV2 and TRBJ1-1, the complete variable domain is EPEVTQTPSHQVTQMGQEVILRCVPISNHLYFYWYRQILGQKVEFLVSFYNNEISEKSEIFDDQFSVERPDGSNFTLKIRSTKLEDSAMYFCARPRGSSNPNTEAFFGQGTRLTVV.

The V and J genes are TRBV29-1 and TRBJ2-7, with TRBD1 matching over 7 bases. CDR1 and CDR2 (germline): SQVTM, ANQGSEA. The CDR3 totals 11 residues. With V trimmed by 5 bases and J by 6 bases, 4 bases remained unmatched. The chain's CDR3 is CSVRHRGEQYF. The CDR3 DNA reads TGCAGCGTTCGTCACAGGGGCGAGCAGTACTTC.

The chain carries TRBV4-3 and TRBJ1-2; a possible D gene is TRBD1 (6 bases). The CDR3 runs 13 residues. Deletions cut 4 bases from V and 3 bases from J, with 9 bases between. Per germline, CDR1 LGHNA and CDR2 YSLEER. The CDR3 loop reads CASSRGTYYGYTF. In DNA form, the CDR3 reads TGCGCCAGCAGCCGGGGGACATACTATGGCTACACCTTC.

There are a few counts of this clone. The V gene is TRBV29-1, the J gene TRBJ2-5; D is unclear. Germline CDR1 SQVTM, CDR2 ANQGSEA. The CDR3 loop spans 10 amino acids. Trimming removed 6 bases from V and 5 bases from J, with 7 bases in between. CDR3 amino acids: CSVYAETQYF. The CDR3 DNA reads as TGCAGCGTCTACGCTGAGACCCAGTACTTC. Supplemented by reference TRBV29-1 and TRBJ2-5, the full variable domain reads SAVISQKPSRDICQRGTSLTIQCQVDSQVTMMFWYRQQPGQSLTLIATANQGSEATYESGFVIDKFPISRPNLTFSTLTVSNMSPEDSSIYLCSVYAETQYFGPGTRLLVL.

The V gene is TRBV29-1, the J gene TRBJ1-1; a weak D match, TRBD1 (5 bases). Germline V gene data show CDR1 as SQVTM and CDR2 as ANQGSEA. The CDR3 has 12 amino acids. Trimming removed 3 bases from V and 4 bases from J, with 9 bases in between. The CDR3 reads CSVDQGGTEAFF. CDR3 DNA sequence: TGCAGCGTTGATCAGGGCGGCACTGAAGCTTTCTTT.

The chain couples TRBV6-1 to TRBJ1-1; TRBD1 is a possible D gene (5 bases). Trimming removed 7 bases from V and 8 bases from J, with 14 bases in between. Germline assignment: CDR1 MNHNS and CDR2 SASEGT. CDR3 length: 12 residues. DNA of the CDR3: TGTGCCAGCACCGTCCGACAGATAGAAGCTTTCTTT. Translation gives CASTVRQIEAFF.

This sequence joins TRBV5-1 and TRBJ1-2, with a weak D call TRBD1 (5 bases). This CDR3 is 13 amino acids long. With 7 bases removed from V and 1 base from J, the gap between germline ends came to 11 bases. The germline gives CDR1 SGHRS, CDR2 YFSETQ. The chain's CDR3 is CASAQEVNYGYTF. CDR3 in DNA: TGCGCCAGCGCACAGGAGGTTAACTATGGCTACACCTTC.

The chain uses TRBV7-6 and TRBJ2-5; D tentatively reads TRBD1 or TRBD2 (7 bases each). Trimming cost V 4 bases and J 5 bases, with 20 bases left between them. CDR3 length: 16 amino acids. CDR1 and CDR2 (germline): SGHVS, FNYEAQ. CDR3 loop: CASSSPGGNRGETQYF. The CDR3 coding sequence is TGTGCCAGCAGCTCCCCGGGGGGCAACAGGGGCGAGACCCAGTACTTC. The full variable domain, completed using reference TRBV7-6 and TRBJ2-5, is GAGVSQSPRYKVTKRGQDVALRCDPISGHVSLYWYRQALGQGPEFLTYFNYEAQQDKSGLPNDRFSAERPEGSISTLTIQRTEQRDSAMYRCASSSPGGNRGETQYFGPGTRLLVL.

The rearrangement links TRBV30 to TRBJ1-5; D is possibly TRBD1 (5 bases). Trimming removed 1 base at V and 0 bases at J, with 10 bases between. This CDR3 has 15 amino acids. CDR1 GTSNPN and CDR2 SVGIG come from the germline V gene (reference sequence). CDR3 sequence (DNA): TGTGCCTGGAGTGGTGGGGCAGTTAGCAATCAGCCCCAGCATTTT. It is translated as CAWSGGAVSNQPQHF. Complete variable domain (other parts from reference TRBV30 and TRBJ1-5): SQTIHQWPATLVQPVGSPLSLECTVEGTSNPNLYWYRQAAGRGLQLLFYSVGIGQISSEVPQNLSASRPQDRQFILSSKKLLLSDSGFYLCAWSGGAVSNQPQHFGDGTRLSIL.

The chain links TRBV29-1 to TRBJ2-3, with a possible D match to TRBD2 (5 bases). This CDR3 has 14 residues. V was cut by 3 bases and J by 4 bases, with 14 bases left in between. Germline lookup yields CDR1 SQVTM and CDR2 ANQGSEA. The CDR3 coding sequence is TGCAGCGTTGAGGCATGGTTTAGCGCAGATACGCAGTATTTT. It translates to CSVEAWFSADTQYF.

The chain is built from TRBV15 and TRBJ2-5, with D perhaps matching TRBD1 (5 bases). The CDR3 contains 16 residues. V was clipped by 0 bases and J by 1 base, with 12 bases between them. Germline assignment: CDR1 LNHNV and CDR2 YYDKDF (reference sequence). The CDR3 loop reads CATSRDYRGPQETQYF. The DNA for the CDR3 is TGTGCCACCAGCAGAGATTATAGGGGTCCCCAAGAGACCCAGTACTTC.

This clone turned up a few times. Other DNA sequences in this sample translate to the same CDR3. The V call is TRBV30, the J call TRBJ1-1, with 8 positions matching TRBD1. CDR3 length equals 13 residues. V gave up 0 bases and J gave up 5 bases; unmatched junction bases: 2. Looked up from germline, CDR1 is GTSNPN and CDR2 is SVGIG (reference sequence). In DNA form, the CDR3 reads TGTGCCTGGAGTGTAGACAGGGGAACTGAAGCTTTCTTT. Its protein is CAWSVDRGTEAFF.

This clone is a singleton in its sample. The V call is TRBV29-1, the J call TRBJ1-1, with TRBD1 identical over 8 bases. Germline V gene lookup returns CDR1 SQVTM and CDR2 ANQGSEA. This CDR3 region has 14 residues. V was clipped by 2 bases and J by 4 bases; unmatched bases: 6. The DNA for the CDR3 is TGCAGCGTTGAACTGGCAGGGGGCGGCACTGAAGCTTTCTTT. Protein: CSVELAGGGTEAFF.

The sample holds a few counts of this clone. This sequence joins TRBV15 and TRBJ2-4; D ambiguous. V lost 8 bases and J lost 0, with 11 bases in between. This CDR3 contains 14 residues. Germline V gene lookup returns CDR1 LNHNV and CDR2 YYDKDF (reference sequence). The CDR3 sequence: CATAQFVAKNIQYF. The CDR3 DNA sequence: TGTGCCACCGCCCAGTTTGTAGCCAAAAACATTCAGTACTTC. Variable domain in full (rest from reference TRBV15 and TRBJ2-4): DAMVIQNPRYQVTQFGKPVTLSCSQTLNHNVMYWYQQKSSQAPKLLFHYYDKDFNNEADTPDNFQSRRPNTSFCFLDIRSPGLGDTAMYLCATAQFVAKNIQYFGAGTRLSVL.

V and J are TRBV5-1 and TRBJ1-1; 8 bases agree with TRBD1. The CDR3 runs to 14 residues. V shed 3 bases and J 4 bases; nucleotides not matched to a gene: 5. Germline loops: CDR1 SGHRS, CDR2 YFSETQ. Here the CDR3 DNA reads TGCGCCAGCAGCTACGACAGGGGTCGCACTGAAGCTTTCTTT. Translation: CASSYDRGRTEAFF. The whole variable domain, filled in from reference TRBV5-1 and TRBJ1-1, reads KAGVTQTPRYLIKTRGQQVTLSCSPISGHRSVSWYQQTPGQGLQFLFEYFSETQRNKGNFPGRFSGRQFSNSRSEMNVSTLELGDSALYLCASSYDRGRTEAFFGQGTRLTVV.

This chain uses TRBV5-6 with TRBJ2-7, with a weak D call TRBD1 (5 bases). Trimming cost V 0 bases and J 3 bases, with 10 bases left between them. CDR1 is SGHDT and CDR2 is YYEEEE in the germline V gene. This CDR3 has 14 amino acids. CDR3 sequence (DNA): TGTGCCAGCAGCTTGGAGACAGCAGGCTACGAGCAGTACTTC. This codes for CASSLETAGYEQYF.

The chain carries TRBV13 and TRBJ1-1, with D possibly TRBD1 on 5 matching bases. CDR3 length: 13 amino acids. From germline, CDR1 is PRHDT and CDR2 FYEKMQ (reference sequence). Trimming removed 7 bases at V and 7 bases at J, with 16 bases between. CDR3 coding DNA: TGTGCCAGCAAAGGGGTACCTCACCTTGAAGCTTTCTTT. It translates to CASKGVPHLEAFF.

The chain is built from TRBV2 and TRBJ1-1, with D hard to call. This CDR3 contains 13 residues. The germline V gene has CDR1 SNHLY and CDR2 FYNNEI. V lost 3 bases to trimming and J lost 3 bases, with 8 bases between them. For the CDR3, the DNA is TGTGCCAGCAGTGAGCGTACGGACACTGAAGCTTTCTTT. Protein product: CASSERTDTEAFF.

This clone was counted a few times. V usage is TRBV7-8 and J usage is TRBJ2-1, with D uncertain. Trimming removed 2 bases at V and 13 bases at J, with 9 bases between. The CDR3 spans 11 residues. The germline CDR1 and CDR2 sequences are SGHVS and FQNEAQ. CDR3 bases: TGTGCCAGCAGCTTAAGTCCCGAACAGTTCTTC. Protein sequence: CASSLSPEQFF.

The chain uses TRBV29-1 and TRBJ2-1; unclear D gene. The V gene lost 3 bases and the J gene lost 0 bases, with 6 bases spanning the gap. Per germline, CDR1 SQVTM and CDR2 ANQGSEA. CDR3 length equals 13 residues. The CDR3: CSVDEVSYNEQFF. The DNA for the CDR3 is TGCAGCGTTGATGAGGTCTCCTACAATGAGCAGTTCTTC.

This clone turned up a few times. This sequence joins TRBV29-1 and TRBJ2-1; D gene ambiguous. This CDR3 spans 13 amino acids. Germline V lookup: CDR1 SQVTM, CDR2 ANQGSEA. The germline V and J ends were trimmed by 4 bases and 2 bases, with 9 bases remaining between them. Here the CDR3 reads CSVVGYPYNEQFF. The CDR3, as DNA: TGCAGCGTTGTGGGGTATCCCTACAATGAGCAGTTCTTC.

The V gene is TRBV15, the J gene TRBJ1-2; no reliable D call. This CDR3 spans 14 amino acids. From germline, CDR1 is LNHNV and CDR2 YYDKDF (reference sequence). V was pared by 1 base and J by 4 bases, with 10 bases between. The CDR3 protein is CATSRVNEGYGYTF. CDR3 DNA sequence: TGTGCCACCAGCAGAGTAAACGAAGGCTATGGCTACACCTTC.

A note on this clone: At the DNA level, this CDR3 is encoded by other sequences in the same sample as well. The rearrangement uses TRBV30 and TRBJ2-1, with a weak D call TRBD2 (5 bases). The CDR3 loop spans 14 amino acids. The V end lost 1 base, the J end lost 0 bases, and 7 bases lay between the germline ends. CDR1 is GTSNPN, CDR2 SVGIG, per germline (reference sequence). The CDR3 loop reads CAWSGGSSYNEQFF. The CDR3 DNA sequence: TGTGCCTGGAGTGGAGGGAGCTCCTACAATGAGCAGTTCTTC.

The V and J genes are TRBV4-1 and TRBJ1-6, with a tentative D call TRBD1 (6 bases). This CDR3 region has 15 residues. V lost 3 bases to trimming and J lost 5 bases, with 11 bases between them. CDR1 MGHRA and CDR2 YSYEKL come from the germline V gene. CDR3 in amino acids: CASSHVQGNNSPLHF. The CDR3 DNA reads TGCGCCAGCAGCCATGTACAGGGAAATAATTCACCCCTCCACTTT.

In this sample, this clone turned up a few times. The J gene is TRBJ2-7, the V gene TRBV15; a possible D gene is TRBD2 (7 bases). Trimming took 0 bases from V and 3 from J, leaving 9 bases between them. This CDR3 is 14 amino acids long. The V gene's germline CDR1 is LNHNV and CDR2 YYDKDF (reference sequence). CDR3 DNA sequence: TGTGCCACCAGCAGAGATAGGGGGGGCTACGAGCAGTACTTC. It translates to CATSRDRGGYEQYF.

This CDR3 is CASSLSGTSKPLHF. The CDR3 coding sequence is TGTGCCAGCAGCTTATCGGGGACATCAAAACCCCTCCACTTT. The J gene is TRBJ1-6, the V gene TRBV11-1; weak D call: TRBD1 (6 bases). CDR3 length equals 14 residues. Germline V gives CDR1 SGHAT, CDR2 FQDESV (reference sequence). V dropped 2 bases and J dropped 12 bases, with 14 bases sitting between them. The full variable domain, rest sourced from reference TRBV11-1 and TRBJ1-6, is EAEVAQSPRYKITEKSQAVAFWCDPISGHATLYWYRQILGQGPELLVQFQDESVVDDSQLPKDRFSAERLKGVDSTLKIQPAELGDSAMYLCASSLSGTSKPLHFGNGTRLTVT.